This T cell receptor (beta chain) is from a study of beta chain features in type 1 diabetes. Study information: In age, gender and cell yields, patients were similar to healthy donors.

This clone has just a few counts. Its antigen remains unidentified. Findings of the study overall: Type 1 diabetes patients showed a moderate but significant shortening of TCRB CDR3s in all four CD4+ subsets. Fewer insertions but more deletions were seen at VDJ junctions in type 1 diabetes patients.

The entirety of the isolated RNA underwent reverse transcription, so expressed TCRB transcripts were sequenced. Profiled with immunoSEQ multiplex PCR; TCRdb holds only in-frame clones, not every one. Of a few hundred thousand clones in the sample, about 10% were seen once. CDR3 length equals 15 residues. Germline V gene sequence: CDR1 LNHNV, CDR2 YYDKDF (reference sequence). The rearrangement links TRBV15 to TRBJ2-5; D might be TRBD2 (5 bases). The DNA end is more similar to TRBJ2-7, so the J call may be wrong. Sample: central memory CD4+ T cells from blood. The clonotype comes from a man aged 25-45 years with type 1 diabetes. CDR3 DNA: TGTGCCACCAGCAGAGAGGCGGCCGAGGGCTACGAGCAGTACTTC. This gives the protein CATSREAAEGYEQYF.